A single sample gave rise to the 24 T cell receptor beta chains below, sequenced in a study of blood T cells in healthy people across ages. PCR was performed a second time for about 7 to 11 cycles using a sample-barcoded 5' primer and a J-beta primer mix. TCRdb analysed the 5' RACE reads with MiXCR anew, one entry per CDR3 protein. The data show about 650,000 distinct CDR3 sequences, less than 40% seen once. Sample: blood. These receptors originate from an elderly woman in good health.

As regards this clonotype: A read error may produce the germline difference seen at one junction end. This sequence joins TRBV12-3 or TRBV12-4 and TRBJ2-3; D is uncertain. The CDR3 sequence is 15 residues long. CDR3 amino acids: CASSSGRASTDAQYF. CDR3 DNA sequence: TGTGCCAGCAGTTCTGGAAGAGCGAGCACAGATGCGCAGTATTTT.

A note on this clonotype: Germline and junction disagree at one end, which may indicate a read error. V is TRBV30 and J is TRBJ1-2; D is unclear. Germline CDR1 GTSNPN, CDR2 SVGIG (reference sequence). The length of the CDR3 is 12 residues. CDR3 nucleotide sequence: TGTACCTGGAGACGGGCAGCTGGTGGCTACACCTTC. This gives the protein CTWRRAAGGYTF.

This clonotype was found many times. The J gene is TRBJ2-3, the V gene TRBV5-1; 9 bases agree with TRBD2. With V trimmed by 0 bases and J by 7 bases, 6 bases remained unmatched. Looked up from germline, CDR1 is SGHRS and CDR2 is YFSETQ. The CDR3 length is 15 residues. The CDR3 sequence: CASSLDLAGMNTQYF. As DNA, the CDR3 is TGCGCCAGCAGCTTGGACCTAGCGGGGATGAATACGCAGTATTTT.

The V call is TRBV30, the J call TRBJ2-7, with 7 bases fitting TRBD1. Trimming took 8 bases from V and 2 from J; bases not matched to a gene: 3. Germline V lookup: CDR1 GTSNPN, CDR2 SVGIG (reference sequence). The CDR3 sequence is 11 residues long. The DNA of the CDR3 is TGTGCCGGACAGGTAACCTACGAGCAGTACTTC. It codes for CAGQVTYEQYF.

This chain uses TRBV27 with TRBJ1-1, with D perhaps TRBD1 (6 bases). The CDR3 extends over 16 amino acids. CDR1 and CDR2 from the germline V gene are MNHEY and SMNVEV (reference sequence). V shed 3 bases and J shed 0 bases, with 14 bases lying between them. The CDR3 DNA reads as TGTGCCAGCAGTTTTCCCCGGACAGCCATGAACACTGAAGCTTTCTTT. Translated: CASSFPRTAMNTEAFF.

A note on this clonotype: A much larger clone lies one base from this, so it may be a read error. Here the CDR3 DNA reads TGTGCCAGCAGCTCTTTGTCATTCGCCGCCTACAATGAGCAGTTCTTC. This sequence encodes CASSSLSFAAYNEQFF. The chain has TRBV7-8 and TRBJ2-1; D remains ambiguous. Germline V gene data show CDR1 as SGHVS and CDR2 as FQNEAQ. This CDR3 is 16 amino acids long. V shed 4 bases and J shed 2 bases, with 15 bases lying between them.

About this clonotype: The junction departs from germline at one end; a sequencing error may be responsible. The V gene is TRBV5-1, the J gene TRBJ1-4, with no clear D. Germline V gives CDR1 SGHRS, CDR2 YFSETQ. There are 13 residues in the CDR3. The CDR3 bases are TGCGCCAGCAGCTTGGAAGCGAGTGAAAAACGGTTTTTT. Amino acids: CASSLEASEKRFF.

This clonotype was counted ten times or more. One end of the junction varies from germline; a read error may be responsible. The rearrangement uses TRBV7-7 and TRBJ2-1; 12 bases agree with TRBD2. This CDR3 is built from 16 residues. From germline, CDR1 is SSHAT and CDR2 FNYEAQ (reference sequence). The CDR3 here is CASSPDLAGGDNEQFF. CDR3 sequence (DNA): TGTGCTAGCAGCCCCGATCTAGCGGGGGGGGACAATGAGCAGTTCTTC.

The table lists this clonotype with a few counts. This chain connects TRBV28 to TRBJ2-3; 12 bases align to TRBD2. V dropped 4 bases and J dropped 4; count of bases not matched to a gene: 9. CDR3 length: 17 residues. Germline V gene data show CDR1 as MDHEN and CDR2 as SYDVKM. This CDR3 is CASSSTSGGRGADTQYF. CDR3 DNA: TGTGCCAGCAGTTCTACTAGCGGGGGGCGAGGGGCAGATACGCAGTATTTT.

The V and J genes are TRBV7-9 and TRBJ2-1, with a tentative D call TRBD2 (6 bases). CDR3 size: 15 residues. V shed 5 bases and J shed 9 bases, with 20 bases lying between them. Germline assignment: CDR1 SEHNR and CDR2 FQNEAQ (reference sequence). The CDR3 here is CASSVDRGLLGEQFF. CDR3 nucleotides: TGTGCCAGCAGCGTGGACCGGGGGTTACTGGGTGAGCAGTTCTTC.

This clonotype was detected ten times or more. This may be a read error: a much more frequent sequence differs by one nucleotide. The rearrangement links TRBV7-7 to TRBJ2-5, with a tentative D call TRBD2 (5 bases). Germline V lookup: CDR1 SSHAT, CDR2 FNYEAQ (reference sequence). The CDR3 runs 14 residues. The V gene lost 5 bases and the J gene lost 5 bases, with 15 bases spanning the gap. The CDR3 region has the DNA TGTGCCAGCAGCAGGACTCCTAGCTGGGAGACCCAGTACTTC. Amino acid sequence: CASSRTPSWETQYF.

This clonotype was counted only a few times. The gene calls are TRBV5-4 and TRBJ2-4, with TRBD2 as a possible D gene (5 bases). V lost 0 bases and J 0 bases, leaving 10 bases between the germline ends. Germline-derived CDR1 and CDR2 are SGHNT and YYREEE (reference sequence). The CDR3 has 16 amino acids. CDR3 region: CASSLANGLAKNIQYF. DNA for the CDR3: TGTGCCAGCAGCTTGGCCAACGGACTAGCCAAAAACATTCAGTACTTC.

This clonotype was seen repeatedly, ten times or more. The chain has TRBV6-6 and TRBJ2-7, with D possibly matching TRBD1 (6 bases). Germline V gene sequence: CDR1 MNHNY, CDR2 SVGAGI (reference sequence). The CDR3 has 12 amino acids. V gave up 6 bases and J gave up 6 bases, with 12 bases separating them. CDR3 in DNA: TGTGCCAGCAGCCTGTTGGGGGCCGAGCAGTACTTC. As protein: CASSLLGAEQYF.

V gene TRBV12-3 or TRBV12-4 combines with J gene TRBJ2-3, with no clear D. The CDR3 spans 15 residues. V gave up 0 bases and J gave up 4 bases, with 11 bases separating them. As DNA, the CDR3 is TGTGCCAGCAGTTTAGCAAGAGTGTCGGCAGATACGCAGTATTTT. Its translation: CASSLARVSADTQYF.

The chain is built from TRBV29-1 and TRBJ2-5; TRBD2 aligns across 9 bases. With V trimmed by 6 bases and J by 4 bases, 12 bases remained unmatched. CDR3 length: 15 amino acids. Germline V CDR1 and CDR2: SQVTM, ANQGSEA. The CDR3 here is CSVGTSRRGGETQYF. Here the CDR3 DNA reads TGCAGCGTCGGGACTAGCCGGAGGGGGGGAGAGACCCAGTACTTC.

This clonotype was seen many times. The chain carries TRBV7-2 and TRBJ2-1; D may correspond to TRBD1 or TRBD2 (6 bases each). Looked up from germline, CDR1 is SGHTA and CDR2 is FQGNSA. The V gene lost 7 bases and the J gene lost 0 bases, with 13 bases spanning the gap. The CDR3 is 15 residues long. CDR3 loop: CASMGGRSSYNEQFF. The CDR3 DNA follows: TGTGCCAGCATGGGGGGCAGGAGCTCCTACAATGAGCAGTTCTTC.

This clonotype was counted at least ten times. The chain joins TRBV20-1 to TRBJ2-1; 11 nucleotides align to TRBD1. CDR1 is DFQATT and CDR2 is SNEGSKA in the germline V gene (reference sequence). Trimming removed 1 base from V and 0 bases from J; junction bases left unmatched: 8. The CDR3 has 18 residues. The CDR3 DNA is TGCAGTGCTAGAGCGGAGGACAGGGGGCTGAGCTCCTACAATGAGCAGTTCTTC. As protein: CSARAEDRGLSSYNEQFF.

The V gene is TRBV30, the J gene TRBJ1-1; no firm D call. Germline values: CDR1 GTSNPN, CDR2 SVGIG (reference sequence). The CDR3 loop spans 15 amino acids. The V and J ends lost 1 base and 4 bases respectively, with 16 bases between them. CDR3 sequence: CAWSGGGRRGTEAFF. The CDR3 region has the DNA TGTGCCTGGAGTGGGGGAGGTCGCCGGGGCACTGAAGCTTTCTTT.

The J gene is TRBJ2-1, the V gene TRBV4-2; D gene ambiguous. The CDR3 totals 17 residues. Germline-derived CDR1 and CDR2 are LGHNA and YNFKEQ. V was clipped by 0 bases and J by 8 bases, with 20 bases between them. This CDR3 is CASSQDYASSLSDEQFF. CDR3 in DNA: TGTGCCAGCAGCCAAGATTATGCGTCCTCCTTAAGCGATGAGCAGTTCTTC.

This chain uses TRBV5-1 with TRBJ2-2, with 8 bases fitting TRBD2. CDR3 length equals 15 residues. V lost 6 bases to trimming and J lost 6 bases; unmatched junction nucleotides: 10. Looked up from germline, CDR1 is SGHRS and CDR2 is YFSETQ. This CDR3 is CASTLAGGAAGELFF. CDR3 in DNA: TGCGCCAGCACCTTAGCCGGGGGGGCCGCCGGGGAGCTGTTTTTT.

To note about this clonotype: This may arise from a read error, as a much more abundant clone is one base away. No conserved phenylalanine or tryptophan is present at the end of the CDR3, so a read error is the likely explanation. The rearrangement uses TRBV4-1 and TRBJ1-2, with D perhaps TRBD1 (6 bases). Trimming stripped 0 bases from V and 2 bases from J, with 13 bases between. CDR1 MGHRA and CDR2 YSYEKL come from the germline V gene. This CDR3 has 16 residues. CDR3 nucleotide sequence: TGCGCCAGCAGCCAAGATGGTACGGGGGCCAACTATGGCTACACCGTC. This translates into CASSQDGTGANYGYTV.

This clonotype was counted once. Since a much larger clone is just one base distant, this may be a read error. This rearrangement joins TRBV5-4 to TRBJ2-5, with unresolved D. The CDR3 spans 15 residues. V lost 5 bases and J lost 1, with 15 bases in between. The V gene's germline CDR1 is SGHNT and CDR2 YYREEE (reference sequence). The CDR3 nucleotides are TGTGCCAGCAGTTTACGGCAAACATTCCAAGAGACCCAGTACTTC. The encoded protein is CASSLRQTFQETQYF.

This clonotype was seen ten or more times. The J gene is TRBJ1-2, the V gene TRBV6-5, with D perhaps TRBD1 (5 bases). Trimming shortened V by 6 bases and J by 6 bases, and 14 bases separated the two germline ends. Germline values: CDR1 MNHEY, CDR2 SVGAGI. CDR3 length: 13 residues. The CDR3 nucleotides are TGTGCCAGCAGGCCCGACAGCCAGGATGGCTACACCTTC. Residues: CASRPDSQDGYTF.

This clonotype was detected many times. CDR3 region: CSATAGDMWDSPLHF. For the CDR3, the DNA is TGCAGTGCAACCGCAGGGGACATGTGGGATTCACCCCTCCACTTT. This chain links TRBV20-1 with TRBJ1-6; D is possibly TRBD1 (6 bases). The CDR3 is 15 amino acids. V was shortened by 6 bases and J by 8 bases, with 20 bases between the two germline ends. Germline CDR1 DFQATT, CDR2 SNEGSKA (reference sequence).